This T cell receptor beta chain was identified in a study of STAT5B mutations in CD4+ large granular lymphocyte leukemia. In regard to this clone: Its specificity is unknown.

Study results and limitations: Roughly a quarter of private leukemic clonotypes occurred rarely in other patients' non-leukemic repertoires. The CD4+ versus CD8+ T-LGLL clonality difference may reflect limited sample size.

Profiling relied on immunoSEQ multiplex PCR, and the TCRdb table lists in-frame clones only, not all of them. This sample has 20,000 to 25,000 clones, with about 80% found just once. The sequencing input was CD4+ T cells from blood buffy coats. The TCR was taken from a human donor in good health.

The DNA of the CDR3 is TGTGCCAGCAGTTATAGACAACTCTATGGCTACACCTTC. Translating it yields CASSYRQLYGYTF. The V and J genes are TRBV6-5 and TRBJ1-2, with no clear D. The length of the CDR3 is 13 residues. In germline, CDR1 is MNHEY, CDR2 SVGAGI. Trimming took off 3 bases at V and 4 bases at J, with 9 bases between the two ends.